This TCR beta chain is from a study of shared clonotypes between healthy human individuals. Turning to the study itself: Three plates each covered CD4 naive and memory; CD8 naive two, CD8 memory one. Points from the study as a whole: Unshared clonotypes carried lower generation probabilities than those common to all four donors. Exclusively blood specimens were collected; tissue repertoires likely differ.

The CDR3 is 14 residues long. V was pared by 6 bases and J by 8 bases, with 17 bases between. Germline lookup yields CDR1 MDHEN and CDR2 SYDVKM. Each cell subset's genomic DNA was divided evenly among several immunoSEQ plates. Produced via immunoSEQ multiplex PCR; TCRdb's table is partial and in-frame only. The sample has roughly 2,500,000 clones, 93% seen once; the top ten hold roughly 0.39%. About this clone itself: Its target is unknown.

Material: naive CD4+ T cells from PBMCs. Subset denoted: CD45RA+ positively selected. The chain combines TRBV28 with TRBJ2-1, with a tentative D call TRBD2 (5 bases). This receptor was taken from a young man in good health. Some clones in this sample may be carry-over from other donors' samples. In nucleotides, the CDR3 is TGTGCCAGCAGGTGGGATCGGGGTGTCTATGAGCAGTTCTTC. It codes for CASRWDRGVYEQFF.